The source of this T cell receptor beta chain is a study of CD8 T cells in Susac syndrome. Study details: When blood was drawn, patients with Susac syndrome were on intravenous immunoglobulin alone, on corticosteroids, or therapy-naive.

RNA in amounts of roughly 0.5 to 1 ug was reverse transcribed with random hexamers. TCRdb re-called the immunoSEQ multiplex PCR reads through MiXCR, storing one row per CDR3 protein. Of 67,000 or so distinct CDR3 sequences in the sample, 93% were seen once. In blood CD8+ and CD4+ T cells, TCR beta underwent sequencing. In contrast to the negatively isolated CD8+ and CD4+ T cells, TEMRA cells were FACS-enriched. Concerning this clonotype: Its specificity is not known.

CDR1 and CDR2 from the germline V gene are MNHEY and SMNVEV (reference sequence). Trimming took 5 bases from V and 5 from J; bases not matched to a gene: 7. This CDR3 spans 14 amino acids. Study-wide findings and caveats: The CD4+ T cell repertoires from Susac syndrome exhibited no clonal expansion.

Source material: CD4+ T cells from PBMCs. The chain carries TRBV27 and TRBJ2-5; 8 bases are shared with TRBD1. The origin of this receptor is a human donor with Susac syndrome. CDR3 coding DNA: TGTGCCAGCAGTCCCGGACAGGGTAGCGAGACCCAGTACTTC. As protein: CASSPGQGSETQYF.